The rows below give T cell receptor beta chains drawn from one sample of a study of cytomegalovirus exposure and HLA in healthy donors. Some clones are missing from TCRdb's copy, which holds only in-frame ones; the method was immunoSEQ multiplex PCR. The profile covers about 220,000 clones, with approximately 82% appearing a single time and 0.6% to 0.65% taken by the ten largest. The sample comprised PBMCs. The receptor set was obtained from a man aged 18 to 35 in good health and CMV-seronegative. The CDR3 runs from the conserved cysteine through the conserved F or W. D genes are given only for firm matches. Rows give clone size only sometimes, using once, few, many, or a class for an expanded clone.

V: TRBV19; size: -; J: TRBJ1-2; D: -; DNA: TGTGCCAGTAGTATCCTCAGGGGAAACTATGGCTACACCTTC; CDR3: CASSILRGNYGYTF
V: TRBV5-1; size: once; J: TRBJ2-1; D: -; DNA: TGCGCCAGCAGCTTTGACACTGGCGGGTACAATGAGCAGTTCTTC; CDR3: CASSFDTGGYNEQFF
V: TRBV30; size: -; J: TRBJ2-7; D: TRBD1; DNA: TGTGCCTGGAGTGAGGGGGCTAGGTACGAGCAGTACTTC; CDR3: CAWSEGARYEQYF
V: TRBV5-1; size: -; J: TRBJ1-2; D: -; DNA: TGCGCCAGCAGCTGGGGTTTTGGGGCCTTAAACTATGGCTACACCTTC; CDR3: CASSWGFGALNYGYTF
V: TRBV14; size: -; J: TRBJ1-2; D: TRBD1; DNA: TGTGCCAGCAGCCTTCCCGGGACAGGGACCTATGGCTACACCTTC; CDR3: CASSLPGTGTYGYTF
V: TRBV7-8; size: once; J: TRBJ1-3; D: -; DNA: TGTGCCAGCAGCCAGGGGAGCTCTGGAAACACCATATATTTT; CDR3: CASSQGSSGNTIYF
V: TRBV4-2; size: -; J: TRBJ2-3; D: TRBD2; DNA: TGTGCCAGCAGCGTCGGACTAGCGGGAGGGAGCACAGATACGCAGTATTTT; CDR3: CASSVGLAGGSTDTQYF
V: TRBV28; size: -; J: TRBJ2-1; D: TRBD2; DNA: TGTGCCAGCATTAACAGGCTAGCGGGAGGGATCGATGAGCAGTTCTTC; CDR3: CASINRLAGGIDEQFF
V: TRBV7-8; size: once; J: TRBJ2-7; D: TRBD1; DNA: TGTGCCAGCAGCTCACAGGGGGGTGGCGAGCAGTACTTC; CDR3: CASSSQGGGEQYF
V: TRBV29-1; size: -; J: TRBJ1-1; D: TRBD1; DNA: TGCAGCGTTGTTTGGGGACAGCTTAACACTGAAGCTTTCTTT; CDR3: CSVVWGQLNTEAFF
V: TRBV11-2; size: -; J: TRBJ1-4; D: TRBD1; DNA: TGTGCCAGCAGCCCCCGGGACAGGGTAGGACTGTTTTTT; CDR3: CASSPRDRVGLFF
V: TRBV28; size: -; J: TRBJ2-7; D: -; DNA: TGTGCCAGCAGTTTAGTTCGCGGTAGCTCCTACGAGCAGTACTTC; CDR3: CASSLVRGSSYEQYF
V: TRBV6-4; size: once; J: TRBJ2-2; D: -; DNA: TGTGCCAGCAGTGTGGACAGGAACACCGGGGAGCTGTTTTTT; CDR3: CASSVDRNTGELFF
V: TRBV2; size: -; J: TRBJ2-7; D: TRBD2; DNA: TGTGCCAGCAAGGGACTAGCGGGAGCCTACGAGCAGTACTTC; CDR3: CASKGLAGAYEQYF
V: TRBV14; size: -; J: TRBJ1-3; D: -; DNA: TGTGCCAGCAGCCACGGTTGGGGCCGTTACCTCTCTGGAAACACCATATATTTT; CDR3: CASSHGWGRYLSGNTIYF
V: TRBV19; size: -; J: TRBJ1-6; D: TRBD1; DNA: TGTGCCAGTAGCCTCCGGGACAGATATCGATTGGGACCCCTCCACTTT; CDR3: CASSLRDRYRLGPLHF
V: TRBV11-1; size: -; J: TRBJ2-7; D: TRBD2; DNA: TGTGCCAGCAGCACCAGAGGCCTAGCGGGAGCCGACGAGCAGTACTTC; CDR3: CASSTRGLAGADEQYF
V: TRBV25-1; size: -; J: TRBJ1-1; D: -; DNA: TGTGCCAGCAGTGAATATCTAGAGGTGCGGCAAGCTTTCTTT; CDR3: CASSEYLEVRQAFF
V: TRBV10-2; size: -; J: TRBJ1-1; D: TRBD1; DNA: TGCGCCAGCAGCCCCCGACAGGGGCTAATGAACACTGAAGCTTTCTTT; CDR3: CASSPRQGLMNTEAFF
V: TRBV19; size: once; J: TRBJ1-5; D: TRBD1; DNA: TGTGCCAGTACCCCGGGACAGGCGATCAATCAGCCCCAGCATTTT; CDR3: CASTPGQAINQPQHF
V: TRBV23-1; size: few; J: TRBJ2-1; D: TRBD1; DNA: TGCGCCAGCAGCCGGGACAGGGGGCTTTACAATGAGCAGTTCTTC; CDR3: CASSRDRGLYNEQFF